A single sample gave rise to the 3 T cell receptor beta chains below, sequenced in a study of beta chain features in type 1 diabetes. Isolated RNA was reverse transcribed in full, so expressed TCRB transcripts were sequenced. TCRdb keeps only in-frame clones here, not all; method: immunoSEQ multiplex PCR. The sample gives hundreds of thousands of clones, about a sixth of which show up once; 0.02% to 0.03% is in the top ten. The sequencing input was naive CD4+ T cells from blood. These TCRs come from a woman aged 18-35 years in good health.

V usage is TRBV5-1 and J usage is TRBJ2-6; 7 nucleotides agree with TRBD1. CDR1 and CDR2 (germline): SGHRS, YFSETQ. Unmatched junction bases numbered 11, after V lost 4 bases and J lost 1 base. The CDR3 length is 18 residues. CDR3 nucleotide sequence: TGCGCCAGCAGCAGACTCGGGACAGCCCCTTCTGGGGCCAACGTCCTGACTTTC. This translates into CASSRLGTAPSGANVLTF.

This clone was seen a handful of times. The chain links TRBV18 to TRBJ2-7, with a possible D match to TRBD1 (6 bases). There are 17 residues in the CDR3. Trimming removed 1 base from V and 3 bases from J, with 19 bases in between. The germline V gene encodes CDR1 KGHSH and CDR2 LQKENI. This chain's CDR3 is CASSPRFRGRGHYEQYF. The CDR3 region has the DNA TGTGCCAGCTCACCACGATTCAGGGGAAGGGGTCACTACGAGCAGTACTTC.

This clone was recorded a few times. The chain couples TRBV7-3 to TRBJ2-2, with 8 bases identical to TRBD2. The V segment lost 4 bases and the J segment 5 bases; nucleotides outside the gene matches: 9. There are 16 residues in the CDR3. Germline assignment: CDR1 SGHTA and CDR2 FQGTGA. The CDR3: CASSSRTSPPTGELFF. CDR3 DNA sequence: TGTGCCAGCAGCTCCCGGACTAGCCCCCCAACCGGGGAGCTGTTTTTT.